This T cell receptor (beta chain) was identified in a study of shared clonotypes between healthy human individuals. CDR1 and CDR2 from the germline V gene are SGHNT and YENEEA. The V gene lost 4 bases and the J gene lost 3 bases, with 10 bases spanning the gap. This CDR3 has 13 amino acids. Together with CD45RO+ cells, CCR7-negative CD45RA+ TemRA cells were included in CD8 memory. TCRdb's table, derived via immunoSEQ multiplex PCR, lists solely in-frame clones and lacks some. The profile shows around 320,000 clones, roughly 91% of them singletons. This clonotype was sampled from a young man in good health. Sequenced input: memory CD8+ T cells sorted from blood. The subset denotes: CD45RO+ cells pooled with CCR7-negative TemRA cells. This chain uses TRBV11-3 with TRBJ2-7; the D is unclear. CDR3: CASSSGPNYEQYF. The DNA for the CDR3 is TGTGCCAGCAGCTCCGGACCGAACTACGAGCAGTACTTC.